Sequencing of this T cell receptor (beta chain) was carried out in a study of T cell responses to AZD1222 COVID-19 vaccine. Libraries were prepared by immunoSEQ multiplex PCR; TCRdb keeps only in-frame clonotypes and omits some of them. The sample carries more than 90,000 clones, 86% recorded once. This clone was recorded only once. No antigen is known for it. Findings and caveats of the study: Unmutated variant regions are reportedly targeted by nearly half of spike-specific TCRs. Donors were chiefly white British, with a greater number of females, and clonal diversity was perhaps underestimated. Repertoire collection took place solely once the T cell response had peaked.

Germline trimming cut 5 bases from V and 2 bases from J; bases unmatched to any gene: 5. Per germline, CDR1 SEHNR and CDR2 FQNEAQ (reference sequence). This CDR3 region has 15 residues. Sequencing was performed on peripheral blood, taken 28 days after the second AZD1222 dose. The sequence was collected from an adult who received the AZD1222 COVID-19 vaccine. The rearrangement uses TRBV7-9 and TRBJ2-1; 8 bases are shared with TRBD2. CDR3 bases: TGTGCCAGCAGCCCCAGCGGGAGTCCCTACAATGAGCAGTTCTTC. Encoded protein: CASSPSGSPYNEQFF.